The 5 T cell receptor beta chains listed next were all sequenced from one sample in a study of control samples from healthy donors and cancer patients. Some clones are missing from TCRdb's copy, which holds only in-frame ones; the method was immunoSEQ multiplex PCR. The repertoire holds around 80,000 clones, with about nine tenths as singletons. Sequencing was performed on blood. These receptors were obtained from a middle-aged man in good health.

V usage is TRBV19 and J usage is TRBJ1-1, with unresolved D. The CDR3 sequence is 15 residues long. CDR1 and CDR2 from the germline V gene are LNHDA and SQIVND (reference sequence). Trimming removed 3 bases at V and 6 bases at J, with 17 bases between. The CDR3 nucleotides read TGTGCCAGTAGTATTGAGTACGGCGGGGTCGCTGAAGCTTTCTTT. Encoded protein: CASSIEYGGVAEAFF.

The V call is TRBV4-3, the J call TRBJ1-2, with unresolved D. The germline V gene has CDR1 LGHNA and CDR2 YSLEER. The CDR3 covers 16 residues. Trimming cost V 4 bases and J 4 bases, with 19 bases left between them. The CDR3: CASSRTRRDFTYGYTF. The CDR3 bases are TGCGCCAGCAGCCGCACCAGAAGAGACTTCACCTATGGCTACACCTTC.

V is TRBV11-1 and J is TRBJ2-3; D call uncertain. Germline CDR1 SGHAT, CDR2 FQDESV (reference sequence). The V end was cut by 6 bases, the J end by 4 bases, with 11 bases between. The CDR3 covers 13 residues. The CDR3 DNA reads TGTGCCAGCAGTCCTTGGGAAGCAGATACGCAGTATTTT. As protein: CASSPWEADTQYF.

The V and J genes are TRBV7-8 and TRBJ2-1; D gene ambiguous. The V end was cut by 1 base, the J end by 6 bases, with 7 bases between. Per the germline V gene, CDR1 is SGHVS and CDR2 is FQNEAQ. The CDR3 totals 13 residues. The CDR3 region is CASSLESPNEQFF. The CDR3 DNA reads TGTGCCAGCAGCTTAGAGTCTCCCAATGAGCAGTTCTTC.

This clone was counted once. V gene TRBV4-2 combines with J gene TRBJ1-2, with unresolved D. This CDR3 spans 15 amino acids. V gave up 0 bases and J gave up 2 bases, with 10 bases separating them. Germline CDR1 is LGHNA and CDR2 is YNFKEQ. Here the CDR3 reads CASSQDRGSNYGYTF. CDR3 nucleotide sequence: TGTGCCAGCAGCCAAGATCGCGGCAGCAACTATGGCTACACCTTC.